The rows below give T cell receptor beta chains drawn from one sample of a study of OX40 agonist ivuxolimab in advanced cancers. Produced via immunoSEQ multiplex PCR; TCRdb's table is partial and in-frame only. The table shows about 79,000 clones, with 90% occurring only once. Sample: CD4+ or CD8+ T cells sorted from blood, taken in a trial of the OX40 agonist ivuxolimab. Source of these receptors: an adult with an advanced solid tumor such as melanoma, head and neck, liver or kidney cancer. Each CDR3 is given with its conserved first and last residue. D genes are given only for firm matches. Size values are once, few and many counts, or a class for expanded clones, and some rows have none.

-,-,TRBV6-1,TRBJ1-2,CASTSPVGYTF,TGTGCCAGCACCTCCCCGGTTGGCTACACCTTC
-,TRBD1,TRBV7-2,TRBJ1-3,CASTTRQGAGNTIYF,TGTGCCAGCACCACTCGACAGGGTGCTGGAAACACCATATATTTT
-,TRBD2,TRBV10-3,TRBJ2-5,CAISDRLAGRPSDETQYF,TGTGCCATCAGTGACCGACTAGCGGGTCGTCCCTCGGATGAGACCCAGTACTTC
-,-,TRBV25-1,TRBJ2-7,CASSGPRGRDIQYEQYF,TGTGCCAGCAGTGGTCCCAGGGGTCGGGACATTCAGTACGAGCAGTACTTC
-,-,TRBV30,TRBJ2-1,CAWSGPPYNEQFF,TGTGCCTGGAGTGGACCCCCTTACAATGAGCAGTTCTTC
once,-,TRBV5-1,TRBJ1-1,CASSLPGLNTEAFF,TGCGCCAGCAGCTTACCGGGTCTGAACACTGAAGCTTTCTTT
-,-,TRBV20-1,TRBJ1-2,CSASWRHGYTF,TGCAGTGCTAGTTGGCGTCATGGCTACACCTTC
-,-,TRBV5-5,TRBJ1-1,CASSLVGRVNTEAFF,TGTGCCAGCAGCTTGGTAGGCAGGGTGAACACTGAAGCTTTCTTT
-,-,TRBV10-3,TRBJ2-1,CAISEAGAHNEQFF,TGTGCCATCAGTGAGGCGGGGGCGCATAATGAGCAGTTCTTC
-,TRBD2,TRBV18,TRBJ2-1,CASSRGPLSGGKNNEQFF,TGTGCCAGCTCACGAGGGCCTCTAAGCGGGGGGAAAAACAATGAGCAGTTCTTC
-,-,TRBV28,TRBJ1-3,CASSNSGYSGNTIYF,TGTGCCAGCAGCAATTCAGGCTACTCTGGAAACACCATATATTTT
once,-,TRBV7-8,TRBJ1-5,CASSSGTLSNQPQHF,TGTGCCAGCAGCTCTGGGACACTTAGCAATCAGCCCCAGCATTTT
-,-,TRBV6-5,TRBJ1-2,CASSYRYGQFYGYTF,TGTGCCAGCAGTTACCGTTACGGACAGTTCTATGGCTACACCTTC
-,-,TRBV19,TRBJ1-2,CASSIARRATPHYGYTF,TGTGCCAGTAGTATAGCGCGCAGGGCGACTCCCCACTATGGCTACACCTTC
-,-,TRBV6-1,TRBJ1-1,CASSEVGRNTEAFF,TGTGCCAGCAGTGAAGTCGGGAGGAACACTGAAGCTTTCTTT
-,-,TRBV19,TRBJ1-3,CASSIRAFRDNSGNTIYF,TGTGCCAGTAGTATTCGCGCCTTCCGGGACAACTCTGGAAACACCATATATTTT
once,-,TRBV5-1,TRBJ2-1,CASSHGQGIASGPYNEQFF,TGCGCCAGCAGCCATGGACAGGGGATCGCTAGCGGGCCCTACAATGAGCAGTTCTTC
-,-,TRBV7-9,TRBJ2-5,CASRSNPDVPGLSETQYF,TGTGCCAGCAGGTCCAACCCGGATGTTCCGGGTTTGTCGGAGACCCAGTACTTC
-,-,TRBV7-8,TRBJ1-1,CASSLTRETEAFF,TGTGCCAGCAGCTTGACCCGGGAGACTGAAGCTTTCTTT
-,TRBD1,TRBV7-9,TRBJ1-2,CASSSDRVGGYTF,TGTGCCAGCAGCTCGGACAGGGTCGGTGGCTACACCTTC
once,-,TRBV27,TRBJ1-6,CASSLRQEGSPLHF,TGTGCCAGCTCCCTCCGGCAGGAGGGATCACCCCTCCACTTT
-,-,TRBV6-6,TRBJ1-5,CASSYPEVGNQPQHF,TGTGCCAGCAGTTACCCCGAGGTAGGGAATCAGCCCCAGCATTTT
-,-,TRBV18,TRBJ1-1,CASSPGRSVAEAFF,TGTGCCAGCTCACCGGGCAGATCAGTTGCTGAAGCTTTCTTT